The clone carrying this T cell receptor beta chain came up a few times. Its antigen is unknown. The data were taken from a study of T cell repertoires in cytomegalovirus infection. Across the whole study: Indicated by public TCR beta signatures were CMV infection and matching HLA type.

Whole-study findings and limits: Of the TCR beta families, the public ones yielded a cumulative frequency that identified carriers of CMV plus the relevant HLA. HLA-C-restricted TCR beta clonotypes specific for CMV led the ex vivo response.

Via MiXCR, TCRdb re-called the reads, giving one row per CDR3 protein. There are about 150,000 distinct CDR3 sequences in the sample; 15% to 20% occur only once, and approximately 19% lies in the top ten. The germline CDR1 and CDR2 sequences are SNHLY and FYNNEI. Trimming removed 5 bases from V and 0 bases from J, with 7 bases in between. This CDR3 region has 14 residues. The receptor comes from a human donor in good health (CMV status not recorded). Some clones in this sample may be carry-over from other donors' samples. The specimen sequenced was CD8+ T cells from PBMCs. The chain carries TRBV2 and TRBJ2-2; TRBD1 is a possible D gene (6 bases). CDR3 nucleotide sequence: TGTGCCAGCAGTCACAGGGCGAACACCGGGGAGCTGTTTTTT. The encoded protein is CASSHRANTGELFF.